The 9 T cell receptor beta chains reported below all come from one sample, sequenced in a study of neurological immune-mediated disorders. TCRdb reprocessed the 5' RACE reads via MiXCR and lists one record per CDR3 protein. The sample includes about 31,000 distinct CDR3 sequences, roughly 13% of them seen just once. Time point described: technical triplicate 2. The specimen was CD4+ T cells from blood. These receptors were collected from a female donor with HTLV-1-associated myelopathy (HAM/TSP).

This clonotype was picked up many times. CDR3 amino acids: CSARLPEGGIFYGYTF. The CDR3 DNA sequence: TGCAGTGCTAGACTCCCGGAGGGCGGCATTTTCTATGGCTACACCTTC. The chain is built from TRBV20-1 and TRBJ1-2; no clear D. This CDR3 contains 16 residues. CDR1 and CDR2 (germline): DFQATT, SNEGSKA (reference sequence). Trimming stripped 2 bases from V and 4 bases from J, with 20 bases between.

This clonotype was observed many times. The chain uses TRBV2 and TRBJ1-1, with TRBD1 matching over 8 bases. Germline CDR1 and CDR2: SNHLY and FYNNEI. This CDR3 is built from 12 residues. The trim removed 9 bases at V and 7 bases at J, leaving 7 bases unmatched. CDR3: CASVGQAREAFF. The CDR3 region has the DNA TGTGCCAGTGTGGGACAGGCCCGTGAAGCTTTCTTT.

This clonotype has ten or more counts. This sequence joins TRBV20-1 and TRBJ2-1, with 7 positions matching TRBD2. V shed 7 bases and J 2 bases; nucleotides not matched to a gene: 5. Germline V gene lookup returns CDR1 DFQATT and CDR2 SNEGSKA (reference sequence). The CDR3 length is 13 residues. CDR3: CSVSGATYNEQFF. CDR3 sequence (DNA): TGCAGTGTAAGCGGGGCCACCTACAATGAGCAGTTCTTC.

As for this clonotype: The limits of the CDR3 on the DNA are not certain, so only TCRdb's listed CDR3 is given. CDR3 region: CSANVGGGNTEAVF. V and J are TRBV20-1 and TRBJ1-1. Counting both end residues, the CDR3 totals 14 amino acids. The germline V gene has CDR1 DFQATT and CDR2 SNEGSKA (reference sequence).

The V call is TRBV3-1, the J call TRBJ2-3; the match to TRBD2 covers 13 bases. Germline assignment: CDR1 LGHDT and CDR2 YNNKEL (reference sequence). J was trimmed by 5 bases and V by 0 bases; bases with no gene match: 8. The CDR3 is 18 residues long. The CDR3 DNA reads as TGTGCCAGCAGCCAAGACGAACTAGCGGGGGGGCATAAAGATACGCAGTATTTT. It yields the protein CASSQDELAGGHKDTQYF.

The rearrangement joins TRBV19 to TRBJ1-2; D gene uncertain. Germline CDR1 is LNHDA and CDR2 is SQIVND (reference sequence). The CDR3 loop spans 17 amino acids. Trimming cost V 4 bases and J 0 bases, with 18 bases left between them. The CDR3 coding sequence is TGTGCCAGTAGTAGAGCCTTGGGCGTTGAGGCTAACTATGGCTACACCTTC. Protein product: CASSRALGVEANYGYTF.

This clonotype was detected ten times or more. V is TRBV20-1 and J is TRBJ2-1, with D possibly matching TRBD1 (5 bases). CDR1 and CDR2 (germline): DFQATT, SNEGSKA (reference sequence). Trimming took 6 bases from V and 9 from J, leaving 18 bases between them. This CDR3 is built from 13 residues. The CDR3 sequence: CSAFQAGFSEQFF. For the CDR3, the DNA is TGCAGTGCCTTTCAGGCAGGGTTTAGTGAGCAGTTCTTC.

This clonotype was detected many times. The chain recombines TRBV6-5 with TRBJ2-1; TRBD2 aligns across 8 bases. With 6 bases clipped from V and 14 bases from J, the junction kept 6 bases outside the gene matches. The CDR3 covers 11 residues. Germline assignment: CDR1 MNHEY and CDR2 SVGAGI. The CDR3: CASSAGTRKFF. The CDR3 region has the DNA TGTGCCAGCAGCGCCGGGACTAGGAAGTTCTTC.

This clonotype was recorded many times. The chain joins TRBV12-3 or TRBV12-4 to TRBJ1-2; weak D call: TRBD1 (6 bases). This CDR3 spans 15 amino acids. The V end was cut by 6 bases, the J end by 6 bases, with 20 bases between. This CDR3 reads CASRSEVWGQDGYTF. Written as DNA, the CDR3 is TGTGCCAGCAGGTCCGAGGTCTGGGGGCAGGATGGCTACACCTTC.